Listed below are T cell receptor beta chains from one sample, sequenced in a study of a mutant IDH1 vaccine in newly diagnosed glioma. Measured with immunoSEQ multiplex PCR; TCRdb has only the in-frame clones, and not every one. The sample gives 75,000 to 80,000 clones, approximately 85% of which show up once; 0.77% is in the top ten. What these receptors recognize is not known. The sample consisted of PBMCs, taken from a glioma patient whose treatment included an IDH1 peptide vaccine. These TCRs come from a woman in her forties or fifties with glioma. The conserved cysteine and the conserved F or W are not part of the CDR3 here.

CDR3aa: ASSPGDRGIQETQY; j_gene: TRBJ2-5; v_gene: TRBV9
CDR3aa: ASSPEGRGNSPLH; j_gene: TRBJ1-6; v_gene: TRBV18
CDR3aa: ASSLGQGVGTDTQY; j_gene: TRBJ2-3; v_gene: TRBV7-9
CDR3aa: ASSNPGHSYNEQF; j_gene: TRBJ2-1; v_gene: TRBV7-9
CDR3aa: ASGLGRANYGYT; j_gene: TRBJ1-2; v_gene: TRBV5-1
CDR3aa: ASSRSGGGRTYEQY; j_gene: TRBJ2-7; v_gene: TRBV6-6
CDR3aa: ASSYSGFPYNEQF; j_gene: TRBJ2-1; v_gene: TRBV28
CDR3aa: ASSPETGSGWMQY; j_gene: TRBJ2-5; v_gene: TRBV5-1
CDR3aa: ASSIDSANEQF; j_gene: TRBJ2-1; v_gene: TRBV19
CDR3aa: ASSQGRASNQPQH; j_gene: TRBJ1-5; v_gene: TRBV4-2
CDR3aa: ASRASGRGNQPQH; j_gene: TRBJ1-5; v_gene: TRBV6-1
CDR3aa: ASSYPPGTGELF; j_gene: TRBJ2-2; v_gene: TRBV6-5
CDR3aa: ASSARGQGARETQY; j_gene: TRBJ2-5; v_gene: TRBV6-6